A single sample is the source of the 11 T cell receptor beta chains below, sequenced in a study of T cells in Graves' hyperthyroidism and ophthalmopathy. What was amplified from RNA transcripts were TCR beta CDR3 regions. The HTBI set primed first-round TCR CDR3 RT-PCR. TCRdb reanalysed the multiplex PCR reads using MiXCR and keeps one entry per CDR3 protein. Here the sample spans about 560,000 distinct CDR3 sequences, 16% being singletons. Sequencing input: blood. The receptors stem from a woman aged 18-29 years with Graves' hyperthyroidism.

This clonotype was seen ten or more times. The chain links TRBV6-1 to TRBJ1-2, with D unclear. Looked up from germline, CDR1 is MNHNS and CDR2 is SASEGT. The V gene lost 7 bases and the J gene lost 2 bases, with 11 bases spanning the gap. The CDR3 runs 13 residues. The CDR3 DNA reads TGTGCCAGCACCTCAGGTGTAAACTATGGCTACACCTTC. Translated, it gives CASTSGVNYGYTF.

This chain links TRBV5-4 with TRBJ1-6, with 9 bases identical to TRBD1. Germline lookup yields CDR1 SGHNT and CDR2 YYREEE (reference sequence). The CDR3 is made up of 14 amino acids. V was pared by 4 bases and J by 10 bases, with 6 bases of the junction left unmatched. CDR3 DNA sequence: TGTGCCAGCAGCCAGGACAGGGGAAGGTCACCCCTCCACTTT. It codes for CASSQDRGRSPLHF.

This clonotype was seen many times. The J gene is TRBJ1-5, the V gene TRBV5-1; possible D gene TRBD1, 6 bases. The V gene's germline CDR1 is SGHRS and CDR2 YFSETQ. V gave up 0 bases and J gave up 2 bases, with 9 bases separating them. This CDR3 region has 15 residues. For the CDR3, the DNA is TGCGCCAGCAGCTTGGAAGGGGGTCGCAATCAGCCCCAGCATTTT. Encoded protein: CASSLEGGRNQPQHF.

This clonotype was detected only a few times. The V call is TRBV15, the J call TRBJ2-7, with D unclear. This CDR3 spans 15 amino acids. CDR1 LNHNV and CDR2 YYDKDF come from the germline V gene (reference sequence). Trimming left V 0 bases short and J 4 bases short, with 13 bases between. The CDR3 region is CATSRDLLPEYEQYF. In nucleotides, the CDR3 is TGTGCCACCAGCAGAGACCTTTTACCGGAGTACGAGCAGTACTTC.

In its sample, this clonotype was seen a few times. The chain couples TRBV9 to TRBJ2-7; D unresolved. The germline V gene has CDR1 SGDLS and CDR2 YYNGEE. The CDR3 covers 14 residues. The V and J ends lost 0 bases and 0 bases respectively, with 7 bases between them. The CDR3 bases are TGTGCCAGCAGCGTAGACCCGAGCTCCTACGAGCAGTACTTC. This codes for CASSVDPSSYEQYF.

This clonotype has ten or more counts. The chain carries TRBV3-1 and TRBJ2-1; 13 nucleotides agree with TRBD2. Trimming at V came to 4 bases and at J to 7 bases, leaving 4 bases not matched to a gene. CDR1 LGHDT and CDR2 YNNKEL come from the germline V gene (reference sequence). The CDR3 sequence is 15 residues long. In nucleotides, the CDR3 is TGTGCCAGCAGCCCCGGGACTAGCGGGACGAATGAGCAGTTCTTC. This translates into CASSPGTSGTNEQFF.

A note on this clonotype: Possible read error: a much larger clone is one base away. The V gene is TRBV12-3 or TRBV12-4, the J gene TRBJ2-7, with unresolved D. Trimming removed 5 bases at V and 3 bases at J, with 11 bases between. The CDR3 runs to 13 residues. The CDR3 sequence: CASSPRSSYEQYF. The CDR3 DNA is TGTGCCAGCAGTCCCCGGTCAAGCTACGAGCAGTACTTC.

J is TRBJ2-1 and V is TRBV10-3, with 8 bases aligning to TRBD1. The CDR3 consists of 14 residues. Germline values: CDR1 ENHRY, CDR2 SYGVKD. With V trimmed by 10 bases and J by 3 bases, 8 bases remained unmatched. For the CDR3, the DNA is TGTGCCAGCAGGGCCGGGACAGGCTACAATGAGCAGTTCTTC. Protein product: CASRAGTGYNEQFF.

The J gene is TRBJ2-5, the V gene TRBV6-1, with 7 bases fitting TRBD2. J was trimmed by 2 bases and V by 6 bases; bases with no gene match: 3. CDR1 and CDR2 (germline): MNHNS, SASEGT. The CDR3 extends over 13 amino acids. CDR3 region: CASRWEGQETQYF. DNA of the CDR3: TGTGCCAGCAGGTGGGAGGGGCAAGAGACCCAGTACTTC.

This clonotype occurred many times. The rearrangement joins TRBV2 to TRBJ1-3; D gene ambiguous. This CDR3 has 16 amino acids. CDR1 and CDR2 from the germline V gene are SNHLY and FYNNEI. Trimming left V 6 bases short and J 0 bases short, with 15 bases between. The CDR3 region is CASSETGPPSGNTIYF. CDR3 DNA sequence: TGTGCCAGCAGCGAGACTGGACCGCCCTCTGGAAACACCATATATTTT.

This clonotype was picked up many times. The chain couples TRBV12-3 or TRBV12-4 to TRBJ1-5; D is uncertain. There are 14 residues in the CDR3. The V end was cut by 1 base, the J end by 3 bases, with 7 bases between. The CDR3 DNA is TGTGCCAGCAGTTTAGTGACAAACAATCAGCCCCAGCATTTT. This encodes CASSLVTNNQPQHF.